The next 27 T cell receptor beta chains were all read from a single sample in a study of T cell responses to AZD1222 COVID-19 vaccine. Profiling relied on immunoSEQ multiplex PCR, and the TCRdb table lists in-frame clones only, not all of them. The sample carries around 140,000 clones, approximately 90% recorded once. The starting material was peripheral blood, obtained on day 0 of AZD1222 vaccination. The receptors stem from an adult in good health.

This clone occurred once. This chain joins TRBV28 and TRBJ1-4; possible D gene TRBD1, 5 bases. This CDR3 region has 16 residues. Trimming left V 1 base short and J 7 bases short, with 16 bases between. Germline CDR1 and CDR2: MDHEN and SYDVKM. CDR3: CASSLFLGQLREKLFF. The CDR3 nucleotides read TGTGCCAGCAGTTTATTCCTGGGGCAGTTGCGTGAAAAACTGTTTTTT.

The chain recombines TRBV5-1 with TRBJ2-5; D may match TRBD1 or TRBD2 (5 bases each). V lost 0 bases to trimming and J lost 1 base, with 10 bases between them. CDR3 length: 15 amino acids. Germline loops: CDR1 SGHRS, CDR2 YFSETQ. The CDR3, as DNA: TGCGCCAGCAGCTTGGAGGGACCGACCCAAGAGACCCAGTACTTC. Protein: CASSLEGPTQETQYF.

The chain has TRBV12-3 or TRBV12-4 and TRBJ1-2, with D perhaps TRBD1 (6 bases). The germline V and J ends were trimmed by 8 bases and 3 bases, with 10 bases remaining between them. This CDR3 is 12 amino acids long. CDR3 sequence reads: CASGGPYYGYTF. In nucleotides, the CDR3 is TGTGCCAGCGGGGGCCCCTACTATGGCTACACCTTC.

The J gene is TRBJ1-4, the V gene TRBV18; D may be TRBD1 (6 bases). This CDR3 is built from 16 residues. Trimming removed 6 bases from V and 0 bases from J, with 14 bases in between. Germline CDR1 and CDR2: KGHSH and LQKENI. CDR3 sequence (DNA): TGTGCCAGCTCGCCCGGACAGCCTGCAACTAATGAAAAACTGTTTTTT. Residues: CASSPGQPATNEKLFF. The whole variable domain, filled in from reference TRBV18 and TRBJ1-4, reads NAGVMQNPRHLVRRRGQEARLRCSPMKGHSHVYWYRQLPEEGLKFMVYLQKENIIDESGMPKERFSAEFPKEGPSILRIQQVVRGDSAAYFCASSPGQPATNEKLFFGSGTQLSVL.

The chain links TRBV14 to TRBJ1-5, with D tentatively TRBD1 (6 bases). The CDR3 runs 13 residues. V was cut by 1 base and J by 7 bases, with 8 bases left in between. Germline CDR1 SGHDN, CDR2 FVKESK. DNA of the CDR3: TGTGCCAGCAGCCAAGGCAGGGGCCAGCCCCAGCATTTT. Translation gives CASSQGRGQPQHF.

V gene TRBV5-5 combines with J gene TRBJ1-3; D uncertain. This CDR3 contains 14 residues. Trimming removed 2 bases at V and 1 base at J, with 7 bases between. Looked up from germline, CDR1 is SGHKS and CDR2 is YYEKEE (reference sequence). The DNA for the CDR3 is TGTGCCAGCAGCTTATATGGGTCTGGAAACACCATATATTTT. Translating gives CASSLYGSGNTIYF.

The rearrangement joins TRBV6-2 or TRBV6-3 to TRBJ2-5, with D unresolved. Germline V gene data show CDR1 as MNHEY and CDR2 as SVGEGT. The CDR3 consists of 13 residues. Trimming stripped 6 bases from V and 2 bases from J, with 10 bases between. CDR3 sequence reads: CASSPRPQETQYF. The DNA of the CDR3 is TGTGCCAGCAGCCCACGACCTCAAGAGACCCAGTACTTC.

This rearrangement joins TRBV11-3 to TRBJ2-3; maybe TRBD1 (6 bases). Germline CDR1 reads SGHNT; CDR2 reads YENEEA. The length of the CDR3 is 14 residues. Trimming stripped 6 bases from V and 5 bases from J, with 15 bases between. Here the CDR3 DNA reads TGTGCCAGCAGTCAGGGGTTTGCACAAGATACGCAGTATTTT. Its translation: CASSQGFAQDTQYF.

CDR3 in amino acids: CASSRDVAYEQYF. The CDR3 nucleotides are TGTGCCAGCAGCCGCGACGTGGCCTACGAGCAGTACTTC. The chain couples TRBV5-5 to TRBJ2-7; D ambiguous. Germline V CDR1 and CDR2: SGHKS, YYEKEE (reference sequence). This CDR3 has 13 amino acids. V was cut by 4 bases and J by 2 bases, with 10 bases left in between.

V usage is TRBV28 and J usage is TRBJ1-5; no definite D call. Looked up from germline, CDR1 is MDHEN and CDR2 is SYDVKM. The CDR3 runs 16 residues. The ends were cut back, 4 bases at V and 1 base at J, with 14 bases in the middle. The CDR3 reads CASSWQRSRSNQPQHF. CDR3 nucleotides: TGTGCCAGCAGTTGGCAAAGGTCGAGGAGCAATCAGCCCCAGCATTTT.

The CDR3, as DNA: TGCGCCAGCAGTCAGGACAGGGGAACACAGCCCCAGCATTTT. It codes for CASSQDRGTQPQHF. V gene TRBV4-1 combines with J gene TRBJ1-5, with 9 bases lining up with TRBD1. Trimming cost V 6 bases and J 7 bases; bases outside gene matches: 7. This CDR3 is 14 amino acids long. The V gene's germline CDR1 is MGHRA and CDR2 YSYEKL.

This chain connects TRBV7-2 to TRBJ2-1; D is undetermined. The length of the CDR3 is 15 residues. Germline CDR1 reads SGHTA; CDR2 reads FQGNSA. V was cut by 1 base and J by 4 bases, with 11 bases left in between. CDR3 nucleotide sequence: TGTGCCAGCAGCTTAGTTACAGTAGGGTACAATGAGCAGTTCTTC. It is translated as CASSLVTVGYNEQFF.

The chain uses TRBV4-2 and TRBJ1-3; no clear D gene. Germline loops: CDR1 LGHNA, CDR2 YNFKEQ. This CDR3 is 15 amino acids long. V shed 3 bases and J shed 1 base, with 10 bases lying between them. CDR3 sequence reads: CASSQNLESGNTIYF. CDR3 nucleotide sequence: TGTGCCAGCAGCCAGAATTTGGAGTCTGGAAACACCATATATTTT.

The V call is TRBV7-3, the J call TRBJ1-6; no clear D gene. The CDR3 length is 13 residues. V gave up 4 bases and J gave up 6 bases, with 7 bases separating them. Germline CDR1 is SGHTA and CDR2 is FQGTGA. CDR3 protein: CASSSASNSPLHF. In DNA, the CDR3 is TGTGCCAGCAGCTCCGCCAGTAATTCACCCCTCCACTTT. The full variable domain, with the rest looked up from reference TRBV7-3 and TRBJ1-6, is GAGVSQTPSNKVTEKGKYVELRCDPISGHTALYWYRQSLGQGPEFLIYFQGTGAADDSGLPNDRFFAVRPEGSVSTLKIQRTERGDSAVYLCASSSASNSPLHFGNGTRLTVT.

Details on this clone: An end of the junction differs from the germline gene, which may be a read error. The chain couples TRBV7-7 to TRBJ2-7; 7 positions match TRBD1. This CDR3 has 15 amino acids. The germline gives CDR1 SSHAT, CDR2 FNYEAQ (reference sequence). The CDR3 DNA reads TGTGCTAGCAGCTCCCCCACAGGGGAGTTATACGAGCAGTACTTC. It yields the protein CASSSPTGELYEQYF.

This clone was detected once. V gene TRBV18 combines with J gene TRBJ2-5; possible D gene TRBD2, 7 bases. Germline values: CDR1 KGHSH, CDR2 LQKENI. The CDR3 loop spans 11 amino acids. The ends were cut back, 6 bases at V and 9 bases at J, with 11 bases in the middle. The CDR3 DNA sequence: TGTGCCAGCTCGAAGGGGGGGCCCCAGTACTTC. It is translated as CASSKGGPQYF.

This chain links TRBV4-2 with TRBJ1-1; TRBD1 agrees at 8 bases. The V and J ends lost 4 bases and 5 bases, in that order; junction bases with no gene match: 24. Germline CDR1 reads LGHNA; CDR2 reads YNFKEQ. The CDR3 has 20 amino acids. The CDR3 spells CASSRDRGRHWTGGETEAFF. CDR3 DNA sequence: TGTGCCAGCAGCCGAGACAGGGGAAGGCACTGGACTGGAGGAGAAACTGAAGCTTTCTTT.

V is TRBV7-2 and J is TRBJ1-4, with TRBD1 identical over 7 bases. This CDR3 contains 15 residues. Trimming removed 5 bases from V and 5 bases from J; junction bases left unmatched: 8. From germline, CDR1 is SGHTA and CDR2 FQGNSA. The CDR3 protein is CASSRTGTANEKLFF. In nucleotides, the CDR3 is TGTGCCAGCAGCCGGACCGGGACAGCAAATGAAAAACTGTTTTTT.

The J gene is TRBJ2-1, the V gene TRBV5-4, with D tentatively TRBD2 (5 bases). Germline assignment: CDR1 SGHNT and CDR2 YYREEE (reference sequence). V dropped 4 bases and J dropped 9 bases, with 20 bases sitting between them. This CDR3 region has 15 residues. The CDR3 DNA is TGTGCCAGCAGCCATTGGGCGGGTCCAAATGGTGAGCAGTTCTTC. Amino acid sequence: CASSHWAGPNGEQFF.

This chain links TRBV19 with TRBJ2-3; 10 bases are a match to TRBD1. Germline lookup yields CDR1 LNHDA and CDR2 SQIVND (reference sequence). The CDR3 runs to 17 residues. Trimming cost V 4 bases and J 2 bases; bases outside gene matches: 9. The CDR3 region is CASSTLRTGGPTDTQYF. The CDR3, as DNA: TGTGCCAGTAGTACCCTAAGGACAGGGGGTCCCACAGATACGCAGTATTTT.

J is TRBJ1-2 and V is TRBV15; perhaps TRBD1 as D (5 bases). Trimming removed 6 bases at V and 0 bases at J, with 14 bases between. CDR3 length equals 15 residues. Germline assignment: CDR1 LNHNV and CDR2 YYDKDF (reference sequence). The CDR3 region has the DNA TGTGCCACCAGTAGTCGCCAGGGTGCTAACTATGGCTACACCTTC. Its protein product is CATSSRQGANYGYTF.

This clone was observed a few times. V is TRBV4-3 and J is TRBJ1-2; D is undetermined. CDR3 length: 14 amino acids. Trimming shortened V by 0 bases and J by 3 bases, and 8 bases separated the two germline ends. CDR1 and CDR2 (germline): LGHNA, YSLEER. This CDR3 reads CASSQEAQYYGYTF. The CDR3 DNA is TGCGCCAGCAGCCAAGAGGCGCAGTACTATGGCTACACCTTC.

The chain recombines TRBV5-1 with TRBJ1-1, with TRBD1 matching over 8 bases. The CDR3 totals 16 residues. Germline values: CDR1 SGHRS, CDR2 YFSETQ. V trimming: 3 bases; J trimming: 2 bases; junction bases outside the gene matches: 9. CDR3 in amino acids: CASSYQTGALNTEAFF. Written as DNA, the CDR3 is TGCGCCAGCAGCTATCAGACAGGGGCTTTAAACACTGAAGCTTTCTTT.

The chain couples TRBV18 to TRBJ1-5, with TRBD1 matching over 7 bases. Germline V gene lookup returns CDR1 KGHSH and CDR2 LQKENI. The CDR3 length is 15 residues. V lost 2 bases, J lost 4 bases, and 5 bases stayed unmatched. The CDR3 here is CASSPATGLNQPQHF. The CDR3, as DNA: TGTGCCAGCTCACCAGCGACAGGGTTGAATCAGCCCCAGCATTTT.

Comments on this clone: The identical CDR3 is also encoded by other nucleotide sequences in the sample. The genes are TRBV20-1 and TRBJ2-2; D may be TRBD1 (5 bases). V lost 3 bases and J 5 bases, leaving 10 bases between the germline ends. CDR3 length: 13 residues. Germline V lookup: CDR1 DFQATT, CDR2 SNEGSKA (reference sequence). The CDR3 bases are TGCAGTGCTAGTCGCAGGGAAACCGGGGAGCTGTTTTTT. Translated: CSASRRETGELFF.

The chain joins TRBV19 to TRBJ2-5, with D hard to call. V was pared by 6 bases and J by 1 base, with 9 bases between. The CDR3 contains 13 residues. The germline CDR1 and CDR2 sequences are LNHDA and SQIVND (reference sequence). The CDR3 loop is CASSWAIQETQYF. CDR3 coding DNA: TGTGCCAGTAGCTGGGCCATCCAAGAGACCCAGTACTTC.

The V call is TRBV6-5, the J call TRBJ2-7, with 7 nucleotides matching TRBD1. Germline trimming cut 0 bases from V and 2 bases from J; bases unmatched to any gene: 7. CDR3 length equals 16 residues. CDR1 and CDR2 (germline): MNHEY, SVGAGI. The CDR3: CASSYSWQGEPYEQYF. CDR3 nucleotides: TGTGCCAGCAGTTACTCCTGGCAGGGGGAGCCCTACGAGCAGTACTTC.